The 19 T cell receptor beta chains in this list originate from one sample, sequenced in a study of cytomegalovirus exposure and HLA in healthy donors. The PCR used 60 Vbeta and 13 Jbeta primers. Produced via immunoSEQ multiplex PCR; TCRdb's table is partial and in-frame only. The table lists 160,000 or so clones, 65% to 90% of them singletons. The sequenced sample consisted of PBMCs. These receptors were taken from a woman younger than 30 in good health and CMV-seronegative.

The rearrangement joins TRBV5-1 to TRBJ1-2, with D maybe TRBD1 (5 bases). The CDR3 consists of 14 residues. V was cut by 0 bases and J by 4 bases, with 10 bases left in between. CDR1 is SGHRS, CDR2 YFSETQ, per germline. The CDR3: CASSLGTPSYGYTF. The CDR3 DNA follows: TGCGCCAGCAGCTTGGGGACACCCAGCTATGGCTACACCTTC.

This rearrangement joins TRBV18 to TRBJ2-5; D gene unclear. Trimming took 3 bases from V and 3 from J, leaving 8 bases between them. This CDR3 is built from 13 residues. Looked up from germline, CDR1 is KGHSH and CDR2 is LQKENI. The CDR3: CASSPPIEETQYF. As DNA, the CDR3 is TGTGCCAGCTCACCTCCGATAGAAGAGACCCAGTACTTC.

The chain is built from TRBV6-5 and TRBJ2-5; TRBD2 is a possible D gene (5 bases). Judging by the DNA end, TRBJ2-7 fits better; the J call may be wrong. Germline lookup yields CDR1 MNHEY and CDR2 SVGAGI. The CDR3 is 13 residues long. This chain's CDR3 is CASKGRVAHEQYF. The CDR3 nucleotides read TGTGCCAGCAAAGGGCGGGTAGCACACGAGCAGTACTTC.

The chain joins TRBV7-9 to TRBJ1-1; 7 nucleotides agree with TRBD1. The CDR3 has 18 amino acids. Germline CDR1 reads SEHNR; CDR2 reads FQNEAQ (reference sequence). Unmatched junction bases numbered 11, after V lost 0 bases and J lost 1 base. The CDR3 coding sequence is TGTGCCAGCAGCTTAGCGAAAAGGAGGGACAGATGGAACACTGAAGCTTTCTTT. Amino acids: CASSLAKRRDRWNTEAFF.

This chain links TRBV15 with TRBJ2-1; possibly TRBD2 for D (6 bases). V lost 3 bases to trimming and J lost 1 base, with 13 bases between them. The CDR3 totals 16 residues. Looked up from germline, CDR1 is LNHNV and CDR2 is YYDKDF (reference sequence). The DNA of the CDR3 is TGTGCCACCAGCAGGCGCGGGACTCGTTCCTACAATGAGCAGTTCTTC. Residues: CATSRRGTRSYNEQFF.

The rearrangement links TRBV18 to TRBJ2-5; a weak D match, TRBD1 (6 bases). V was shortened by 6 bases and J by 5 bases, with 22 bases between the two germline ends. The CDR3 has 16 residues. The germline gives CDR1 KGHSH, CDR2 LQKENI. CDR3 protein: CASSYSGQTPWETQYF. For the CDR3, the DNA is TGTGCCAGCTCCTATTCCGGACAGACGCCATGGGAGACCCAGTACTTC.

Concerning this clone: Sequence at one end of the junction differs from germline and may be a read error. V usage is TRBV7-9 and J usage is TRBJ1-5, with TRBD1 as a possible D gene (5 bases). The CDR3 is 15 residues long. CDR1 is SEHNR, CDR2 FQNEAQ, per germline (reference sequence). CDR3 DNA: TGTTCCAGCAGCTTGGACGGACATAGCAATCAGCCCCAGCATTTT. Protein product: CSSSLDGHSNQPQHF.

The rearrangement links TRBV6-5 to TRBJ2-7, with TRBD2 as a possible D gene (5 bases). The CDR3 contains 14 residues. CDR1 MNHEY and CDR2 SVGAGI come from the germline V gene. V dropped 0 bases and J dropped 2 bases, with 8 bases sitting between them. DNA of the CDR3: TGTGCCAGCAGTTACTCACGGGGAACCTACGAGCAGTACTTC. Encoded protein: CASSYSRGTYEQYF.

The chain uses TRBV30 and TRBJ1-2; the D gene is possibly TRBD1 (6 bases). This CDR3 contains 15 residues. The V end was cut by 2 bases, the J end by 4 bases, with 17 bases between. Germline V gives CDR1 GTSNPN, CDR2 SVGIG (reference sequence). CDR3 DNA sequence: TGTGCCTGGAGTTTTTATAGGGGGAGAGTCTATGGCTACACCTTC. Translated, it gives CAWSFYRGRVYGYTF.

The J gene is TRBJ2-1, the V gene TRBV6-5; 15 positions agree with TRBD2. The V and J ends lost 5 bases and 10 bases, in that order; junction bases with no gene match: 3. Germline CDR1 MNHEY, CDR2 SVGAGI. This CDR3 is built from 14 residues. The CDR3 nucleotides read TGTGCCAGCAGTCCCGGGACTAGCGGGAGGGAGCAGTTCTTC. Translating gives CASSPGTSGREQFF.

The chain carries TRBV7-9 and TRBJ2-3; TRBD2 matches 13 bases. The germline CDR1 and CDR2 sequences are SEHNR and FQNEAQ (reference sequence). This CDR3 spans 18 amino acids. The ends lost 7 bases at V and 0 bases at J; junction bases unmatched: 10. The CDR3 here is CASTLRGTSGISTDTQYF. DNA for the CDR3: TGTGCCAGCACCCTAAGGGGGACTAGCGGGATTAGCACAGATACGCAGTATTTT.

V usage is TRBV19 and J usage is TRBJ2-5; D possibly corresponds to TRBD2 (6 bases). The germline gives CDR1 LNHDA, CDR2 SQIVND (reference sequence). This CDR3 contains 15 residues. The V gene lost 3 bases and the J gene lost 0 bases, with 11 bases spanning the gap. DNA for the CDR3: TGTGCCAGTAGTATCTGGGGAGGACACCAAGAGACCCAGTACTTC. It translates to CASSIWGGHQETQYF.

This rearrangement joins TRBV7-9 to TRBJ1-6; 7 nucleotides match TRBD1. The germline CDR1 and CDR2 sequences are SEHNR and FQNEAQ (reference sequence). Trimming at V came to 5 bases and at J to 7 bases, leaving 8 bases not matched to a gene. The CDR3 is 15 amino acids. The CDR3 is CASSQGGVGNSPLHF. The CDR3 nucleotides read TGTGCCAGCAGCCAAGGGGGCGTTGGCAATTCACCCCTCCACTTT.

This clone came up a few times. The rearrangement joins TRBV6-1 to TRBJ1-1, with D perhaps TRBD1 (6 bases). Germline CDR1 MNHNS, CDR2 SASEGT. The CDR3 extends over 14 amino acids. Trimming stripped 5 bases from V and 3 bases from J, with 13 bases between. The CDR3 coding sequence is TGTGCCAGCAGTCAACAGGGCTTGGACACTGAAGCTTTCTTT. This encodes CASSQQGLDTEAFF.

This clone was recorded only once. The rearrangement links TRBV29-1 to TRBJ1-5; perhaps TRBD1 as D (5 bases). Germline V gene lookup returns CDR1 SQVTM and CDR2 ANQGSEA. V dropped 2 bases and J dropped 14 bases, with 13 bases sitting between them. This CDR3 is 11 amino acids long. The CDR3 sequence is CSVEWRGAKHF. Written as DNA, the CDR3 is TGCAGCGTTGAATGGCGTGGGGCCAAGCATTTT.

The J gene is TRBJ1-2, the V gene TRBV2; D not resolved. Germline lookup yields CDR1 SNHLY and CDR2 FYNNEI. The CDR3 totals 14 residues. With 7 bases removed from V and 0 bases from J, the gap between germline ends came to 12 bases. CDR3 nucleotide sequence: TGTGCCAGCATCCCAGATCCAGCTAACTATGGCTACACCTTC. Translation: CASIPDPANYGYTF.

The chain links TRBV11-1 to TRBJ2-7; 8 bases match TRBD2. This CDR3 contains 15 residues. Germline V CDR1 and CDR2: SGHAT, FQDESV (reference sequence). V shed 0 bases, J shed 3 bases, and the junction held 4 bases outside the gene matches. The DNA for the CDR3 is TGTGCCAGCAGCTTAGCCGGGACTAGTATCTACGAGCAGTACTTC. Translating gives CASSLAGTSIYEQYF.

This clone was seen a few times. This chain joins TRBV5-1 and TRBJ1-1, with 10 bases fitting TRBD1. CDR1 is SGHRS, CDR2 YFSETQ, per germline. V shed 8 bases and J 0 bases; nucleotides not matched to a gene: 1. The CDR3 sequence is 13 residues long. The CDR3 reads CASGQGVNTEAFF. DNA of the CDR3: TGCGCCAGTGGACAGGGGGTGAACACTGAAGCTTTCTTT.

The rearrangement uses TRBV30 and TRBJ2-5, with TRBD2 as a possible D gene (6 bases). This CDR3 spans 16 amino acids. Deletions cut 3 bases from V and 1 base from J, with 18 bases between. CDR1 is GTSNPN, CDR2 SVGIG, per germline (reference sequence). The CDR3: CAWRGGLRSGQETQYF. Here the CDR3 DNA reads TGTGCCTGGAGGGGGGGACTTCGATCGGGCCAAGAGACCCAGTACTTC.